A selection of T cell receptor beta chains follows, all from one sample in a study of cytomegalovirus exposure and HLA in healthy donors. This table comes from immunoSEQ multiplex PCR, and its TCRdb copy is limited to in-frame clones, with some not included. The sample has some 320,000 clones, about 85% seen once; the top ten hold about 1%. The sequenced material came from PBMCs. Receptors were obtained from a woman in her 30s in good health and CMV-seropositive. The CDR3 runs from the conserved cysteine through the conserved F or W. A D gene is named only where the DNA matches it firmly. Rows give clone size only sometimes, using once, few, many, or a class for an expanded clone.

TRBJ2-1	TRBD2	few	TRBV19	15	CASSFQASGLDEQFF	TGTGCCAGTAGTTTTCAGGCTAGCGGGTTGGATGAGCAGTTCTTC
TRBJ2-7	NA	once	TRBV7-2	15	CASSLERALGGEQYF	TGTGCCAGCAGCTTAGAAAGGGCCCTAGGGGGCGAGCAGTACTTC
TRBJ1-5	NA	NA	TRBV7-9	14	CASSLAGADQPQHF	TGTGCCAGCAGCTTAGCGGGGGCAGATCAGCCCCAGCATTTT
TRBJ2-3	TRBD2	NA	TRBV7-7	19	CASSLGTSAGGPRRDTQYF	TGTGCCAGCAGCTTAGGAACTAGCGCGGGAGGGCCCCGGAGAGATACGCAGTATTTT
TRBJ2-1	NA	NA	TRBV7-9	15	CASPRLGGGYNEQFF	TGTGCCAGTCCCCGCCTGGGCGGCGGCTACAATGAGCAGTTCTTC
TRBJ1-1	TRBD1	NA	TRBV5-1	16	CASSPIGQGPNTEAFF	TGCGCCAGCAGTCCGATCGGACAGGGGCCGAACACTGAAGCTTTCTTT
TRBJ2-7	NA	NA	TRBV5-1	13	CASSLTSSYEQYF	TGCGCCAGCAGCTTAACCAGCTCCTACGAGCAGTACTTC
TRBJ2-7	NA	NA	TRBV15	14	CATSREGMSYEQYF	TGTGCCACCAGCAGGGAGGGTATGTCCTACGAGCAGTACTTC
TRBJ1-2	NA	NA	TRBV11-1	16	CASSLEAGATNYGYTF	TGTGCCAGCAGCTTAGAGGCAGGGGCCACCAACTATGGCTACACCTTC
TRBJ1-5	NA	NA	TRBV4-3	16	CASSQDFGIRNQPQHF	TGCGCCAGCAGCCAAGATTTCGGGATAAGGAATCAGCCCCAGCATTTT
TRBJ2-1	TRBD1	NA	TRBV11-2	16	CASSLTGTGRYNEQFF	TGTGCCAGCAGCTTAACCGGGACAGGGCGCTACAATGAGCAGTTCTTC
TRBJ2-7	TRBD1	NA	TRBV4-3	14	CASSFRTGRDEQYF	TGCGCCAGCAGCTTCCGGACAGGGCGGGACGAGCAGTACTTC
TRBJ1-5	NA	NA	TRBV27	12	CASGPGNQPQHF	TGTGCCAGCGGTCCGGGCAATCAGCCCCAGCATTTT
TRBJ2-5	NA	NA	TRBV7-8	16	CASSLEGLGSQETQYF	TGTGCCAGCAGCTTAGAGGGGCTGGGTAGCCAAGAGACCCAGTACTTC
TRBJ1-3	NA	NA	TRBV14	15	CASSRQGYSGNTIYF	TGTGCCAGCAGCCGTCAAGGTTACTCTGGAAACACCATATATTTT
TRBJ2-7	NA	NA	TRBV7-2	11	CATSPLYEQYF	TGTGCCACTTCCCCTCTCTACGAGCAGTACTTC
TRBJ2-2	NA	NA	TRBV5-1	11	CASSGPGELFF	TGCGCCAGCAGCGGGCCCGGGGAGCTGTTTTTT
TRBJ1-2	NA	NA	TRBV6-5	14	CASRGTAANYGYTF	TGTGCCAGCAGAGGGACCGCCGCTAACTATGGCTACACCTTC
TRBJ2-7	NA	NA	TRBV28	14	CASSPEESAYEQYF	TGTGCCAGCAGCCCGGAAGAAAGCGCGTACGAGCAGTACTTC
TRBJ1-1	NA	NA	TRBV7-7	16	CASSPHPTGSFGEAFF	TGTGCCAGCAGCCCCCACCCGACGGGGTCCTTTGGTGAAGCTTTCTTT
TRBJ2-1	TRBD2	NA	TRBV19	14	CASRLAGVANEQFF	TGTGCCAGTAGACTAGCGGGAGTGGCCAATGAGCAGTTCTTC
TRBJ1-2	TRBD1	once	TRBV30	15	CAWGTGGAGRYGYTF	TGTGCCTGGGGGACAGGGGGCGCGGGTCGCTATGGCTACACCTTC
TRBJ2-2	NA	NA	TRBV18	12	CASSPVSGELFF	TGTGCCAGCTCACCAGTGTCCGGGGAGCTGTTTTTT
TRBJ1-2	NA	NA	TRBV7-8	11	CASSPGLGYTF	TGTGCCAGCAGCCCAGGCTTAGGCTACACCTTC
TRBJ2-7	NA	once	TRBV13	13	CASSQRPSYEQYF	TGTGCCAGCAGCCAACGGCCATCCTACGAGCAGTACTTC
TRBJ2-3	NA	NA	TRBV18	15	CASSPQYASTDTQYF	TGTGCCAGCTCACCACAGTACGCCAGCACAGATACGCAGTATTTT
TRBJ1-1	TRBD1	few	TRBV6-5	15	CASSLGQDPNTEAFF	TGTGCCAGCAGCTTGGGACAGGACCCCAACACTGAAGCTTTCTTT
TRBJ1-3	NA	NA	TRBV6-5	13	CASCPISGNTIYF	TGTGCCAGCTGCCCTATCTCTGGAAACACCATATATTTT
TRBJ2-1	NA	NA	TRBV5-4	20	CASSLARIYSGQFLYNEQFF	TGTGCCAGCAGCTTGGCCAGAATTTACTCAGGGCAGTTCCTCTACAATGAGCAGTTCTTC
TRBJ2-7	NA	NA	TRBV6-1	14	CASSEALRAYEQYF	TGTGCCAGCAGTGAAGCGCTCAGGGCGTACGAGCAGTACTTC
TRBJ2-2	NA	NA	TRBV5-1	17	CASSLAGGSGTYGELFF	TGCGCCAGCAGCTTGGCCGGTGGGAGCGGTACCTACGGGGAGCTGTTTTTT
TRBJ2-7	TRBD1	NA	TRBV11-2	16	CASSLGMRRQGAEQYF	TGTGCCAGCAGCTTAGGTATGCGACGACAGGGGGCCGAGCAGTACTTC
TRBJ1-5	NA	NA	TRBV28	14	CASSLFVRNQPQHF	TGTGCCAGCAGTTTATTCGTTCGCAATCAGCCCCAGCATTTT
TRBJ2-7	TRBD1	few	TRBV7-2	12	CASGQGNYEQYF	TGTGCTTCGGGACAGGGCAACTACGAGCAGTACTTC
TRBJ2-3	NA	NA	TRBV7-2	13	CASSSRNTDTQYF	TGTGCCAGCAGCTCTCGAAACACAGATACGCAGTATTTT
TRBJ2-3	NA	NA	TRBV7-3	14	CASSPGGSTDTQYF	TGTGCCAGCAGCCCCGGAGGAAGCACAGATACGCAGTATTTT
TRBJ2-5	TRBD1	NA	TRBV11-3	16	CASSLAGTGSKETQYF	TGTGCCAGCAGCTTAGCCGGGACAGGGTCGAAAGAGACCCAGTACTTC
TRBJ2-7	NA	NA	TRBV11-2	14	CASSLIGSSYEQYF	TGTGCCAGCAGCTTAATCGGGAGCTCCTACGAGCAGTACTTC
TRBJ2-7	NA	NA	TRBV28	13	CASSGVLSYEQYF	TGTGCCAGCAGCGGGGTACTCTCCTACGAGCAGTACTTC
TRBJ1-6	NA	NA	TRBV4-1	15	CASSQEFVYNSPLHF	TGCGCCAGCAGCCAAGAATTCGTTTATAATTCACCCCTCCACTTT
TRBJ1-3	TRBD1	NA	TRBV11-2	15	CASSPQGMQGNTIYF	TGTGCCAGCAGCCCACAGGGGATGCAAGGAAACACCATATATTTT
TRBJ1-4	NA	once	TRBV28	17	CASTSPQGLTTNEKLFF	TGTGCCAGCACCTCGCCCCAGGGCCTAACAACTAATGAAAAACTGTTTTTT
TRBJ1-2	NA	NA	TRBV5-1	14	CASSLEGPAYGYTF	TGCGCCAGCAGCTTGGAGGGGCCCGCCTATGGCTACACCTTC
TRBJ2-7	TRBD2	NA	TRBV20-1	11	CSAEVAGEQYF	TGCAGTGCAGAGGTAGCGGGTGAGCAGTACTTC
TRBJ2-7	NA	NA	TRBV9	13	CASRKDGTYEQYF	TGTGCCAGCAGAAAAGACGGGACCTACGAGCAGTACTTC
TRBJ1-2	NA	NA	TRBV9	14	CASSVAGGSYGYTF	TGTGCCAGCAGCGTAGCGGGAGGGTCCTATGGCTACACCTTC
TRBJ1-2	TRBD1	NA	TRBV4-3	15	CASSRRTGYEYGYTF	TGCGCCAGCAGCCGCAGGACAGGGTACGAGTATGGCTACACCTTC
TRBJ1-2	TRBD1	NA	TRBV6-6	13	CASTEDRSYGYTF	TGTGCCAGCACCGAGGACAGGTCCTATGGCTACACCTTC
TRBJ2-7	TRBD2	once	TRBV6-5	14	CASSQTSVYYEQYF	TGTGCCAGCAGTCAGACTAGCGTATACTACGAGCAGTACTTC
TRBJ2-7	NA	NA	TRBV5-1	13	CASSLGGVYEQYF	TGCGCCAGCAGCTTGGGAGGGGTGTACGAGCAGTACTTC
TRBJ2-3	TRBD1	NA	TRBV28	21	CASSFQPGQGLDNLSTDTQYF	TGTGCCAGCAGTTTTCAGCCGGGACAGGGCCTTGATAACCTTTCCACAGATACGCAGTATTTT
TRBJ1-1	TRBD1	NA	TRBV4-2	14	CASFETGGDTEAFF	TGTGCCAGTTTCGAGACAGGGGGAGACACTGAAGCTTTCTTT
TRBJ2-3	NA	NA	TRBV30	14	CAWSVLRGTDTQYF	TGTGCCTGGAGTGTACTCCGGGGCACAGATACGCAGTATTTT
TRBJ1-6	NA	NA	TRBV9	14	CASSEPEVNSPLHF	TGTGCCAGCAGCGAGCCCGAGGTCAATTCACCCCTCCACTTT
TRBJ1-4	NA	NA	TRBV7-2	14	CASSQQVSGEKLFF	TGTGCCAGCAGCCAACAGGTTTCGGGTGAAAAACTGTTTTTT
TRBJ1-5	TRBD1	NA	TRBV2	14	CASSDSGGSQPQHF	TGTGCCAGCAGTGACTCAGGGGGCAGTCAGCCCCAGCATTTT
TRBJ1-6	NA	NA	TRBV11-2	16	CASSFLGPGTGSPLHF	TGTGCCAGCAGCTTCCTCGGTCCGGGGACCGGATCACCCCTCCACTTT
TRBJ2-7	NA	many	TRBV2	14	CASSTGPPAYEQYF	TGTGCCAGCAGTACGGGGCCGCCAGCCTACGAGCAGTACTTC
TRBJ2-7	TRBD2	NA	TRBV4-2	18	CASSPSSIIAGGSYEQYF	TGTGCCAGCAGCCCGAGCTCGATTATAGCGGGGGGCTCCTACGAGCAGTACTTC
TRBJ2-5	NA	NA	TRBV7-9	15	CASSFVRTRQETQYF	TGTGCCAGCAGCTTCGTAAGGACGCGCCAAGAGACCCAGTACTTC